Listed below are T cell receptor beta chains from one sample, sequenced in a study of blood T cells in healthy people across ages. Each CDR3 protein gets one entry after TCRdb re-called the 5' RACE reads with MiXCR. The sample holds about 1.4 million distinct CDR3 sequences, 55% to 75% seen once. The sample consisted of blood. All receptors derive from a man younger than 30 in good health. Each CDR3 is given with its conserved first and last residue. A D gene is named only where the DNA matches it firmly. The size field is filled for only some rows; it gives once, few, many or a size class.

>TRBV4-2|TRBD2|TRBJ2-1|NA
CASSQESSGGVYNEQFF
TGTGCCAGCAGCCAAGAAAGTAGCGGGGGGGTATATAATGAGCAGTTCTTC
>TRBV15|NA|TRBJ1-2|NA
CATSPGPYGYTF
TGTGCCACCAGCCCGGGCCCCTATGGCTACACCTTC
>TRBV4-1|NA|TRBJ1-1|NA
CASSLRWGNTEAFF
TGCGCCAGCAGCCTCAGGTGGGGGAACACTGAAGCTTTCTTT
>TRBV20-1|NA|TRBJ2-7|NA
CSATRVAGSYEQYF
TGCAGTGCCACACGCGTCGCCGGGTCCTACGAGCAGTACTTC
>TRBV7-2|NA|TRBJ2-3|NA
CASSLRRLGDTQYF
TGTGCCAGCAGCTTACGCAGGCTTGGTGATACGCAGTATTTT
>TRBV12-3/TRBV12-4|TRBD2|TRBJ2-1|few
CASSSRTSGREQGEQFF
TGTGCCAGCAGTTCCAGGACTAGCGGGAGGGAACAGGGTGAGCAGTTCTTC
>TRBV25-1|NA|TRBJ1-2|few
CASSLSPPGGYTF
TGTGCCAGCAGCCTCAGCCCCCCCGGAGGCTACACCTTC
>TRBV28|NA|TRBJ1-4|NA
CASTGRLSEKLFF
TGTGCCAGCACGGGGCGTTTAAGTGAAAAACTGTTTTTT
>TRBV10-3|TRBD2|TRBJ2-1|NA
CAIRGTSGKEEQFF
TGTGCCATCAGGGGGACTAGCGGGAAAGAAGAGCAGTTCTTC
>TRBV5-1|NA|TRBJ2-1|few
CASSLVQGTYNEQFF
TGCGCCAGCAGCTTGGTGCAGGGAACCTACAATGAGCAGTTCTTC